The rows below give T cell receptor beta chains drawn from one sample of a study of CXCR3-negative and CXCR3-positive naive CD8 T cells. No DNA is given; TCRdb re-called the 5' RACE reads and lists each CDR3 protein once. Its listing shows over 55,000 distinct CDR3 sequences. The sequenced sample consisted of naive CXCR3+ CD8+ T cells from blood. These TCRs come from a human donor in good health. Some clones in this sample may be carry-over from other donors' samples. CDR3s include the opening cysteine and the closing phenylalanine or tryptophan. The size of a clone is reported for some rows only, either as once, few or many, or as a class for expanded clones.

NA TRBJ2-2 TRBV6-6 CASSTYTGELFF
NA TRBJ2-7 TRBV12-3/TRBV12-4 CASSFAETYEQYF
NA TRBJ2-7 TRBV11-3 CASSLLNNPYEQYF
NA TRBJ2-7 TRBV6-6 CASSYIRTGGFDEQYF
NA TRBJ2-7 TRBV10-3 CAISVREGEAYEQYF
NA TRBJ1-2 TRBV3-1 CASSQESVVGYTF
NA TRBJ2-5 TRBV24-1 CATSDTRTEGSETQYF
NA TRBJ1-4 TRBV11-2 CASSQWGGLEKLFF
NA TRBJ2-5 TRBV6-2/TRBV6-3 CASATSGVESAETQYF
NA TRBJ2-7 TRBV7-9 CASSPSRDTYEQYF
medium-sized TRBJ2-1 TRBV29-1 CSVEGGPGLAYNEQFF
NA TRBJ2-5 TRBV7-9 CASSSNLRLRFQETQYF
NA TRBJ2-7 TRBV29-1 CSVEGSRGSYEQYF
NA TRBJ2-2 TRBV29-1 CSSWVDTGELFF
NA TRBJ2-7 TRBV29-1 CSVYRAGLNEQYF
NA TRBJ2-3 TRBV20-1 CSARDPGLEADTQYF
NA TRBJ2-7 TRBV7-9 CARARASGDYEQYF
NA TRBJ2-1 TRBV6-2/TRBV6-3 CASSGQGAYNEQFF
NA TRBJ2-1 TRBV6-5 CASSYSSGVYNEQFF
NA TRBJ2-1 TRBV5-5 CASSLRAGEQFF
NA TRBJ2-7 TRBV29-1 CSVEEDGTGIDEQYF
NA TRBJ2-7 TRBV28 CASTPPLASDEQYF
NA TRBJ2-7 TRBV7-9 CASSLGNRGHEQYF
NA TRBJ2-7 TRBV5-1 CASSLETAYEQYF
NA TRBJ1-2 TRBV7-2 CASSQTGIYGYTF
NA TRBJ2-7 TRBV20-1 CSARDLLGLNEQYF
NA TRBJ2-1 TRBV4-3 CASSQDKRSNEQFF
NA TRBJ1-1 TRBV6-5 CASSHLGRGGTEAFF
NA TRBJ2-5 TRBV20-1 CSARAGTSQETQYF
NA TRBJ1-2 TRBV11-2 CASSTWGGSNYGYTF
NA TRBJ2-3 TRBV4-1 CASSQLGTDTQYF
NA TRBJ2-7 TRBV6-4 CASSDSIPGQMHF
NA TRBJ1-1 TRBV20-1 CSAPGNTEAFF
NA TRBJ2-1 TRBV29-1 CSVVYPGQGYNEQFF
NA TRBJ2-5 TRBV20-1 CSAAGQGVMETQYF
NA TRBJ2-7 TRBV4-1 CASSQGQGYYEQYF
NA TRBJ2-5 TRBV6-5 CASSYSRETQYF
NA TRBJ1-1 TRBV12-3/TRBV12-4 CASSPRAGGRDTEAFF
NA TRBJ2-5 TRBV5-1 CASSSLDSDEQETQYF
NA TRBJ2-7 TRBV28 CASRLAGEQYF
NA TRBJ1-5 TRBV27 CASSLSGDQPQHF
NA TRBJ2-1 TRBV29-1 CSVAGGVSNEQFF
NA TRBJ2-7 TRBV7-6 CASSLAEGYEQYF
NA TRBJ2-1 TRBV20-1 CSAYLEGDNEQFF
NA TRBJ2-1 TRBV6-2/TRBV6-3 CASSPGRGVEYNEQFF
NA TRBJ2-1 TRBV28 CASSLWLERGNEQFF
NA TRBJ2-7 TRBV5-1 CASSLAGVGAYEQYF
NA TRBJ2-7 TRBV20-1 CSAPPPGLSTYEQYF
NA TRBJ1-1 TRBV12-3/TRBV12-4 CASGRSPNTEAFF
NA TRBJ2-1 TRBV29-1 CSVEMMVRGINEQFF
NA TRBJ2-1 TRBV7-2 CASSFTGTRGDEQFF
NA TRBJ1-5 TRBV4-1 CASSHSYQGDQPQHF
NA TRBJ2-1 TRBV7-6 CASSARDEYNEQFF